One and the same sample provided the 7 T cell receptor beta chains below, sequenced in a study of graft-versus-host responses after intestinal transplantation. Some clones are missing from TCRdb's copy, which holds only in-frame ones; the method was immunoSEQ multiplex PCR. The top ten clones hold around 4% of a sample with about 73,000 clones, around 90% of them seen once. For these receptors, no antigen is known. The specimen comprised unstimulated CD8+ T cells sorted from spleen or lymph node cells, sampled before transplant. The receptor source for this set is a human donor who was the organ donor for an intestinal transplant.

This clone was recorded once. CDR3 in amino acids: CASSPFDSEYSNQPQHF. The CDR3 DNA reads as TGTGCCAGCAGCCCTTTCGACAGCGAATATAGCAATCAGCCCCAGCATTTT. The genes are TRBV7-9 and TRBJ1-5; tentative D call: TRBD1 (5 bases). V was shortened by 5 bases and J by 0 bases, with 17 bases between the two germline ends. Germline CDR1 is SEHNR and CDR2 is FQNEAQ (reference sequence). The CDR3 length is 17 residues. The complete variable domain, with remaining parts taken from reference TRBV7-9 and TRBJ1-5, reads DTGVSQNPRHKITKRGQNVTFRCDPISEHNRLYWYRQTLGQGPEFLTYFQNEAQLEKSRLLSDRFSAERPKGSFSTLEIQRTEQGDSAMYLCASSPFDSEYSNQPQHFGDGTRLSIL.

The V gene is TRBV5-6, the J gene TRBJ1-5, with a possible D match to TRBD1 (5 bases). Germline-derived CDR1 and CDR2 are SGHDT and YYEEEE. The CDR3 runs 14 residues. The V gene lost 1 base and the J gene lost 4 bases, with 9 bases spanning the gap. CDR3 nucleotide sequence: TGTGCCAGCAGCTTGATAGGGGAAAATCAGCCCCAGCATTTT. Amino acids: CASSLIGENQPQHF.

V gene TRBV4-1 combines with J gene TRBJ2-3; D unresolved. The germline V gene has CDR1 MGHRA and CDR2 YSYEKL. V dropped 2 bases and J dropped 2 bases, with 14 bases sitting between them. This CDR3 is 16 amino acids long. CDR3 DNA sequence: TGCGCCAGCAGCCAAAGAAGTGACTCCTACACAGATACGCAGTATTTT. Translated: CASSQRSDSYTDTQYF.

This rearrangement joins TRBV5-1 to TRBJ2-7, with D perhaps TRBD2 (6 bases). Germline values: CDR1 SGHRS, CDR2 YFSETQ. The CDR3 sequence is 14 residues long. V lost 4 bases and J lost 4, with 15 bases in between. The CDR3 DNA reads as TGCGCCAGCAGCCACCCCTTCGCGGGGTACGAGCAGTACGTC. Encoded protein: CASSHPFAGYEQYV.

This rearrangement joins TRBV6-1 to TRBJ2-7; maybe TRBD2 (6 bases). CDR1 MNHNS and CDR2 SASEGT come from the germline V gene. This CDR3 is 14 amino acids long. Trimming cost V 4 bases and J 3 bases, with 13 bases left between them. The CDR3 loop reads CASSVRGPIYEQYV. In DNA, the CDR3 is TGTGCCAGCAGTGTGCGGGGACCTATCTACGAGCAGTACGTC.

This clone occurred a few times. Other DNA sequences from this sample encode an identical CDR3 as well. V and J are TRBV29-1 and TRBJ1-2; D gene ambiguous. V was cut by 1 base and J by 5 bases, with 8 bases left in between. Germline assignment: CDR1 SQVTM and CDR2 ANQGSEA. The CDR3 is 12 amino acids. CDR3: CSVEVGGYGYTF. The DNA for the CDR3 is TGCAGCGTTGAAGTAGGAGGTTATGGCTACACCTTC. Using reference TRBV29-1 and TRBJ1-2 for the parts outside the CDR3, the full variable domain is SAVISQKPSRDICQRGTSLTIQCQVDSQVTMMFWYRQQPGQSLTLIATANQGSEATYESGFVIDKFPISRPNLTFSTLTVSNMSPEDSSIYLCSVEVGGYGYTFGSGTRLTVV.

The chain recombines TRBV7-9 with TRBJ2-7, with TRBD1 as a possible D gene (6 bases). CDR1 is SEHNR and CDR2 is FQNEAQ in the germline V gene (reference sequence). This CDR3 spans 14 amino acids. V was cut by 2 bases and J by 5 bases, with 13 bases left in between. The CDR3 loop is CASSLSTGYDEQYV. The CDR3 bases are TGTGCCAGCAGCTTAAGTACAGGGTACGACGAGCAGTACGTC.